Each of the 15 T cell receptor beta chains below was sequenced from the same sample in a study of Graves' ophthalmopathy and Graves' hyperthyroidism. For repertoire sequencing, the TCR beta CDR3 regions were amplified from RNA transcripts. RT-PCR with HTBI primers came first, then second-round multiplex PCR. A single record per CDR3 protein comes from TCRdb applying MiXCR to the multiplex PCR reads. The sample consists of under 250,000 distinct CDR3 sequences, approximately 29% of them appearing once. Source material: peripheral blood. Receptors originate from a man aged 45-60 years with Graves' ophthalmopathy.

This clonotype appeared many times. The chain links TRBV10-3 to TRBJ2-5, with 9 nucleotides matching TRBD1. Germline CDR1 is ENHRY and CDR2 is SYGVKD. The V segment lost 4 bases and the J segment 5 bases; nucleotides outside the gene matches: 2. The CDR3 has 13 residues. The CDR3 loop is CAISGDRGETQYF. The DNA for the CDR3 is TGTGCCATCAGTGGCGACAGGGGGGAGACCCAGTACTTC.

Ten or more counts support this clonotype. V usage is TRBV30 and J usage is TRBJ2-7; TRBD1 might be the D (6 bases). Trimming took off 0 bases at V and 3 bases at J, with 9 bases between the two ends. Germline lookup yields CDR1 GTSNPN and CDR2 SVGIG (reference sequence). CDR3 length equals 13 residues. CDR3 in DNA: TGTGCCTGGAGTGTGGGCAGGGGCTACGAGCAGTACTTC. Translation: CAWSVGRGYEQYF.

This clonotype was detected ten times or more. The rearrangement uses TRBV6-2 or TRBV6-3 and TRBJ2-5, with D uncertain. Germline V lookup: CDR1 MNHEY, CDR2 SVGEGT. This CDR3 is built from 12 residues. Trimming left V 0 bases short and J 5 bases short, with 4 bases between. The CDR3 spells CASSYSRETQYF. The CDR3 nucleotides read TGTGCCAGCAGTTACTCTCGGGAGACCCAGTACTTC.

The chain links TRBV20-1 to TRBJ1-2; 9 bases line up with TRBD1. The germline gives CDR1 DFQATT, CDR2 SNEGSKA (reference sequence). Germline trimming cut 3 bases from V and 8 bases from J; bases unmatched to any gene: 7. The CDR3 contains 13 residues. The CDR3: CSARGDREIGYTF. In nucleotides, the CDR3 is TGCAGTGCTAGGGGGGACAGGGAGATAGGCTACACCTTC.

The CDR3 spells CASSYGQGEAQYF. CDR3 nucleotides: TGTGCCAGCAGTTATGGGCAGGGGGAGGCCCAGTACTTC. The chain links TRBV6-5 to TRBJ2-5; perhaps TRBD1 as D (7 bases). There are 13 residues in the CDR3. The germline V gene has CDR1 MNHEY and CDR2 SVGAGI. V lost 3 bases and J lost 9, with 14 bases in between.

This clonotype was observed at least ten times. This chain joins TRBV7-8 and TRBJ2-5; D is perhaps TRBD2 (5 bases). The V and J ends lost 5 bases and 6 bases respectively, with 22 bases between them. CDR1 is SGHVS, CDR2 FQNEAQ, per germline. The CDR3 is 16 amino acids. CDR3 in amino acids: CASSPGRAIERKTQYF. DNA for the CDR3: TGTGCCAGCAGCCCCGGCCGGGCCATCGAGCGGAAGACCCAGTACTTC.

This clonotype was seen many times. The CDR3 loop reads CASSAGEQYF. The CDR3 region has the DNA TGTGCCAGCAGTGCGGGCGAGCAGTACTTC. The chain recombines TRBV25-1 with TRBJ2-7, with unresolved D. Germline assignment: CDR1 MGHDK and CDR2 SYGVNS. CDR3 length: 10 residues. V lost 4 bases and J lost 6, with 4 bases in between.

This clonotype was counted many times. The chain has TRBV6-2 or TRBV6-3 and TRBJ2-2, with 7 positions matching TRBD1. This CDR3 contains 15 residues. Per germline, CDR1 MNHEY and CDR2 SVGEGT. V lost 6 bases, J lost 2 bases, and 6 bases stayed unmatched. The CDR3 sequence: CASSLNRGNTGELFF. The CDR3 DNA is TGTGCCAGCAGCTTGAACAGGGGAAACACCGGGGAGCTGTTTTTT.

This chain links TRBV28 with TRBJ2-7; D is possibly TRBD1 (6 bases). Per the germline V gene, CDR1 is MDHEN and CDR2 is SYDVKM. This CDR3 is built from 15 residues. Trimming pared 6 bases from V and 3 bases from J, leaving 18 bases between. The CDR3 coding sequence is TGTGCCAGCAGGTCAGGGGAGACCACAAGCTACGAGCAGTACTTC. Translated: CASRSGETTSYEQYF.

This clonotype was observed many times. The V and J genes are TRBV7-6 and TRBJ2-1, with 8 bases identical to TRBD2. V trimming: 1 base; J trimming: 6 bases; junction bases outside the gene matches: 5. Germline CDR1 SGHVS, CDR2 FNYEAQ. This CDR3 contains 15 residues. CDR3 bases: TGTGCCAGCAGCTTAGTTGCGGGAGGCTTCAATGAGCAGTTCTTC. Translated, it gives CASSLVAGGFNEQFF.

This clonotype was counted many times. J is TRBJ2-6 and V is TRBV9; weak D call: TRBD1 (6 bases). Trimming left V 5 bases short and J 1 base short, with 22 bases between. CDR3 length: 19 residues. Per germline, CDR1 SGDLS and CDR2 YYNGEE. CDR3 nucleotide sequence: TGTGCCAGCAGTCCTTCACCACAGGGATTTGCTTCTGGGGCCAACGTCCTGACTTTC. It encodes CASSPSPQGFASGANVLTF.

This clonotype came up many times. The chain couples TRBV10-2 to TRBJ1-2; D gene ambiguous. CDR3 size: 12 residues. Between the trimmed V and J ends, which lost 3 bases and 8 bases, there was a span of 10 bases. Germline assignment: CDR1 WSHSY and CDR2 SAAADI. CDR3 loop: CASSDWARGYTF. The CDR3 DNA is TGCGCCAGCAGTGATTGGGCGCGGGGCTACACCTTC.

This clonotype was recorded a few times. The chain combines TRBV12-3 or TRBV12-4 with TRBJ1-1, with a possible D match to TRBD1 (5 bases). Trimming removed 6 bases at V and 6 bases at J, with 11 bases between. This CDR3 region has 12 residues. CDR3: CASSPAGPEAFF. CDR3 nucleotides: TGTGCCAGCAGCCCGGCAGGGCCTGAAGCTTTCTTT.

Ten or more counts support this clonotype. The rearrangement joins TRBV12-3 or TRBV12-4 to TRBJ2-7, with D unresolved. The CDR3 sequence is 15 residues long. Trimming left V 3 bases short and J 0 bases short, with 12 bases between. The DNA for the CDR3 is TGTGCCAGCAGTTTTTCGGCCTCCAGCTCCTACGAGCAGTACTTC. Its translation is CASSFSASSSYEQYF.

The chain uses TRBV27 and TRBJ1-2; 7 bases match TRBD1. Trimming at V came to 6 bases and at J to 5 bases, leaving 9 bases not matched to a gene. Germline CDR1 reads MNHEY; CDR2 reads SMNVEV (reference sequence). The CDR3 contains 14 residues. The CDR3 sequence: CASSPDRAGYGYTF. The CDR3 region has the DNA TGTGCCAGCAGCCCTGACAGGGCAGGATATGGCTACACCTTC.